This T cell receptor (beta chain) was recovered during a study of T-cell reconstitution after alpha-beta-depleted transplantation in children. General study results and limits: By one year post-transplant, T-cell counts and diversity largely arose from T cells that were newly produced.

Unique molecular identifiers were used to barcode this TCRbeta library. TCRdb independently ran MiXCR on the PCR reads; one entry per CDR3 protein. The sample records 300,000 to 350,000 distinct CDR3 sequences, 16% being singletons. CDR3 size: 14 residues. Losses at the gene ends were 7 bases for V and 4 bases for J; bases not matched to a gene: 8. Germline lookup yields CDR1 MDHEN and CDR2 SYDVKM. With respect to this clonotype: Its antigen is unidentified.

Material: PBMCs, mostly from graft donor cells, obtained 360 days after TCRalphabeta/CD19-depleted stem cell transplant. The V and J genes are TRBV28 and TRBJ2-7; TRBD1 agrees at 9 bases. The TCR originated in a male patient aged 2-9 years who had a stem cell transplant for acute lymphoblastic leukemia, so the T cells may come from the graft donor. CDR3 nucleotides: TGTGCCAGCACCTTGTGGGACAGGGTTTACGAGCAGTACTTC. This sequence encodes CASTLWDRVYEQYF.